The sequence of this TCR beta chain was determined in a study of blood T cell repertoires in COVID-19. Study overall: Samples of COVID-19 (acute and convalescent) were obtained from the United States, Italy and Spain. T cells, B-cell-depleted T cells, or PBMCs provided the cDNA or gDNA that served as material.

Original processing notes: Amplification with reference gene primers provided the estimates of nucleated cell counts. The data were produced by immunoSEQ multiplex PCR, yet TCRdb's version contains in-frame clones alone and is incomplete. V and J calls and clone size are as listed in that table; D and trimming were resolved from the DNA. The sample holds under 200,000 clones, more than 65% seen once. The ends lost 1 base at V and 4 bases at J; junction bases unmatched: 6. Germline loops: CDR1 SGHTA, CDR2 FQGNSA. The CDR3 totals 16 residues. Sequenced sample: peripheral blood. The sequence derives from a human donor with acute or convalescent COVID-19. The donor label of this sample is uncertain. The V call is TRBV7-2, the J call TRBJ2-1; 8 nucleotides agree with TRBD2. CDR3 nucleotide sequence: TGTGCCAGCAGCTTAGTGACTAGCGCAACTTACAATGAGCAGTTCTTC. Encoded protein: CASSLVTSATYNEQFF.